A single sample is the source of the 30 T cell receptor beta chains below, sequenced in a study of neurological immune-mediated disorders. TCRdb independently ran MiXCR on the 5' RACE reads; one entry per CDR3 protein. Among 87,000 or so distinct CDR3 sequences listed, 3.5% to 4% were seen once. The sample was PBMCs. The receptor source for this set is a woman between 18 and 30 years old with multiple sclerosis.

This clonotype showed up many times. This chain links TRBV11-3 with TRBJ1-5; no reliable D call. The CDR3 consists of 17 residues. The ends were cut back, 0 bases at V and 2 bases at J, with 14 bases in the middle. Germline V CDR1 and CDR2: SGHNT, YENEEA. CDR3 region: CASSLDPRGRCNQPQHF. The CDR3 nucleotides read TGTGCCAGCAGCTTAGATCCTCGCGGAAGGTGCAATCAGCCCCAGCATTTT.

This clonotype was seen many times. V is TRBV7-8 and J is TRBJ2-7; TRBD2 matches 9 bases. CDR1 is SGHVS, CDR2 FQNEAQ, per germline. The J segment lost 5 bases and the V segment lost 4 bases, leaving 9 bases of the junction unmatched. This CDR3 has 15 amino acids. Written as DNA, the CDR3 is TGTGCCAGCAGCTCCCTAGCGGGATGGTTCCACGAGCAGTACTTC. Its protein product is CASSSLAGWFHEQYF.

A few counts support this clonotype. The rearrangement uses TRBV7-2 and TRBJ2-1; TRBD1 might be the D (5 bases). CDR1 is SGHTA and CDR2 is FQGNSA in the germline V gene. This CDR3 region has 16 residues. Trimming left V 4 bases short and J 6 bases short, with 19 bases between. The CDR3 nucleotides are TGTGCCAGCAGCTCCTCAAGCTCCTACCAGGGCAATGAGCAGTTCTTC. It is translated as CASSSSSSYQGNEQFF.

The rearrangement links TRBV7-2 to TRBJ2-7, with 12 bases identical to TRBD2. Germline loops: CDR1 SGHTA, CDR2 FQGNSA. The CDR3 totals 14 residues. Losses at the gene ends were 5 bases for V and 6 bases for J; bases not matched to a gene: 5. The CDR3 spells CASSPTSGGPEQYF. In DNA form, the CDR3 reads TGTGCCAGCAGCCCCACTAGCGGGGGGCCCGAGCAGTACTTC.

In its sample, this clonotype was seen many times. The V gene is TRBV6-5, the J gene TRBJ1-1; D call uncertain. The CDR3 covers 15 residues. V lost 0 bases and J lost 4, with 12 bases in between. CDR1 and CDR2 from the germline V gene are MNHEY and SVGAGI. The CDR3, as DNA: TGTGCCAGCAGTTACTCTTCGGGGTTGGGCACTGAAGCTTTCTTT. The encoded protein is CASSYSSGLGTEAFF.

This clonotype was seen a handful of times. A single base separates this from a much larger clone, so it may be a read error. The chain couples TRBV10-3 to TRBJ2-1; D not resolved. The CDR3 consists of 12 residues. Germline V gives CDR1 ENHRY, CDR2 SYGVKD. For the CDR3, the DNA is TGTGTCATCAGTCGGTTAGGTACCGAGCAGTTCTTC. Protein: CVISRLGTEQFF.

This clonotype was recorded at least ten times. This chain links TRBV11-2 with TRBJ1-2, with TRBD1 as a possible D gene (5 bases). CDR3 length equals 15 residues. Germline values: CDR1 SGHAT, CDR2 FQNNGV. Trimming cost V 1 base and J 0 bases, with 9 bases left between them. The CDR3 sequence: CASSLGPGPNYGYTF. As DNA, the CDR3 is TGTGCCAGCAGCTTAGGTCCGGGGCCTAACTATGGCTACACCTTC.

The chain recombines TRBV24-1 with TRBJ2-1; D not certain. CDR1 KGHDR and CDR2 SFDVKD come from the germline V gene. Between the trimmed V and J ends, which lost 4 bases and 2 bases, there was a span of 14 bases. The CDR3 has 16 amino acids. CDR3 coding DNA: TGTGCCACCAGTGACTTAATAAGAATAACCTACAATGAGCAGTTCTTC. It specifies CATSDLIRITYNEQFF.

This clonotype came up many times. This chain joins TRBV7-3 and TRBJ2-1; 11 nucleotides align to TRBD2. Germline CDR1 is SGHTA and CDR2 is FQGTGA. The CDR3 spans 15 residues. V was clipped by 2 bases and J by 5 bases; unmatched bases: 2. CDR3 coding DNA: TGTGCCAGCAGCTTAGGGGGACTAGCGGACAATGAGCAGTTCTTC. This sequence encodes CASSLGGLADNEQFF.

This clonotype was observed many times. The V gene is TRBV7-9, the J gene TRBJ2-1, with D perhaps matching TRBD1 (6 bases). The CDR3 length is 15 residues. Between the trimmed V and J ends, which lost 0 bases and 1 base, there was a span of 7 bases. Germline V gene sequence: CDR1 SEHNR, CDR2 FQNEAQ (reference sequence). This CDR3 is CASSLAGASYNEQFF. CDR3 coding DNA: TGTGCCAGCAGCTTAGCGGGGGCGTCCTACAATGAGCAGTTCTTC. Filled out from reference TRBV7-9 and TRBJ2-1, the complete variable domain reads DTGVSQNPRHKITKRGQNVTFRCDPISEHNRLYWYRQTLGQGPEFLTYFQNEAQLEKSRLLSDRFSAERPKGSFSTLEIQRTEQGDSAMYLCASSLAGASYNEQFFGPGTRLTVL.

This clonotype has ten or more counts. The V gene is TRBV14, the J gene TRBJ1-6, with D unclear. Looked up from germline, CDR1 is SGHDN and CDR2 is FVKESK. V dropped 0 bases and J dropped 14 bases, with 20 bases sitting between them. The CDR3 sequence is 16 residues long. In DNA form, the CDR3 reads TGTGCCAGCAGCCAAGAGGGAACGGCCGACCGGGAGGCCCTCCACTTT. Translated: CASSQEGTADREALHF.

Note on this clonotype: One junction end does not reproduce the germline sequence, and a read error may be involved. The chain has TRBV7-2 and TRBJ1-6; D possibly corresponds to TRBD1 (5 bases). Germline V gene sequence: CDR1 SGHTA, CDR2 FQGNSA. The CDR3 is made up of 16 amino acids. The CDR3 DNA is TGTGCCAGCAGCCCCTACCCCGGGACTGGGAATTCAACCCTCAACTTT. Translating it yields CASSPYPGTGNSTLNF.

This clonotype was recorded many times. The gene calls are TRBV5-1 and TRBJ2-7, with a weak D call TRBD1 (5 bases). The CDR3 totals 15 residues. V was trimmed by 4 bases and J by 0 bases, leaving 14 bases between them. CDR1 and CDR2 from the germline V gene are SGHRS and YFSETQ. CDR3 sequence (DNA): TGCGCCAGCAGCCCGACAGAAGGTAACTCCTACGAGCAGTACTTC. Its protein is CASSPTEGNSYEQYF.

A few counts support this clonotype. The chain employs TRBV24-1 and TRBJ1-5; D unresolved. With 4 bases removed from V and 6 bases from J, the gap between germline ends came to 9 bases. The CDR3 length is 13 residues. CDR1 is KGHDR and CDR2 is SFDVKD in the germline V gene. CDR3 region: CATSEMAGQPQHF. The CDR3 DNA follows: TGTGCCACCAGTGAAATGGCGGGTCAGCCCCAGCATTTT.

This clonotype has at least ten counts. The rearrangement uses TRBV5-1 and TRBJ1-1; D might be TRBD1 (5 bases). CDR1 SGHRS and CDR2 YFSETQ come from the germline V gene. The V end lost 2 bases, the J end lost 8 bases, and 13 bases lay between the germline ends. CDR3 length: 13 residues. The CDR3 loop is CASSFRDVEEAFF. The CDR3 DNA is TGCGCCAGCAGCTTTCGGGACGTCGAGGAAGCTTTCTTT.

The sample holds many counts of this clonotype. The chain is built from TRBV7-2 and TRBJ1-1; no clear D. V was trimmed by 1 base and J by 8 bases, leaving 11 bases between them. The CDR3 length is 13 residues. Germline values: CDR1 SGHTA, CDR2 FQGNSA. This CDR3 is CASSLVGWAEAFF. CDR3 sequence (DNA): TGTGCCAGCAGCTTAGTGGGGTGGGCAGAAGCTTTCTTT.

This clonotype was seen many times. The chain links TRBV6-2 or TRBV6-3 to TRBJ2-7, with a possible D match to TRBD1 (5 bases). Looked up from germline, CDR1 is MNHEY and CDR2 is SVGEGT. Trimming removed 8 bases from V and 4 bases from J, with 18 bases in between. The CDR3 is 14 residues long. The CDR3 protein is CASAQGLGPYEQYF. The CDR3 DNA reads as TGTGCCAGCGCTCAGGGTTTGGGCCCTTACGAGCAGTACTTC.

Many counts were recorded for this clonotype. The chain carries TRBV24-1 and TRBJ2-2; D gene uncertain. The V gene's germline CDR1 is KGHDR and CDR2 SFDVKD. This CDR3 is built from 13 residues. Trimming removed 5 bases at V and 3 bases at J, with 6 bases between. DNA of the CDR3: TGTGCCACCAGTGGATCTTACACCGGGGAGCTGTTTTTT. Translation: CATSGSYTGELFF.

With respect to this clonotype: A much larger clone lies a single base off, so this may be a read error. The CDR3 is CASSLVGENYEQYF. The CDR3 bases are TGCGCCAGCAGCTTGGTTGGAGAGAACTACGAGCAGTACTTC. V is TRBV5-1 and J is TRBJ2-7; D is uncertain. CDR1 and CDR2 (germline): SGHRS, YFSETQ. The CDR3 extends over 14 amino acids. V lost 0 bases to trimming and J lost 3 bases, with 10 bases between them.

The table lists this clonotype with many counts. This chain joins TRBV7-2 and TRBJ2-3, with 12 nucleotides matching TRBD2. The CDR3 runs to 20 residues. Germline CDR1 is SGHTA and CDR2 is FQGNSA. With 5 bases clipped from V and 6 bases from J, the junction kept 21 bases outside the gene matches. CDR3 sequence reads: CASSELRRASGRAVDDTQYF. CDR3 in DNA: TGTGCCAGCAGCGAACTACGCCGGGCTAGCGGGAGGGCCGTCGATGATACGCAGTATTTT.

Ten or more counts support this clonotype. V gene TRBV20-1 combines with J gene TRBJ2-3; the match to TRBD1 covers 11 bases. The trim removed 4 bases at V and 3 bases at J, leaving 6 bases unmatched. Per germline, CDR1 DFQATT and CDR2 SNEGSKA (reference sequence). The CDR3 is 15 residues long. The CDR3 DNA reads TGCAGTGCTACACTAGGGGACAGGGGGACAGATACGCAGTATTTT. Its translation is CSATLGDRGTDTQYF.

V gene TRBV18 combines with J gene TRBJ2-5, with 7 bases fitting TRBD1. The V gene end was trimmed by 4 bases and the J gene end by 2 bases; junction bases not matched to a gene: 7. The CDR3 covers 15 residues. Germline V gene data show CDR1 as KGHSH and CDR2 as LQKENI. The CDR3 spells CASSLTPDRQETQYF. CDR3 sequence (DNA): TGTGCCAGCTCACTCACCCCGGACAGGCAAGAGACCCAGTACTTC.

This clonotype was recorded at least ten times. As DNA, the CDR3 is TGTGCCAGCAGCCCCGATATGGGCACAGCCTACGAGCAGTACTTC. As protein: CASSPDMGTAYEQYF. The V and J genes are TRBV7-2 and TRBJ2-7; D is unclear. Germline CDR1 reads SGHTA; CDR2 reads FQGNSA. The CDR3 is made up of 15 amino acids. V was shortened by 5 bases and J by 2 bases, with 16 bases between the two germline ends.

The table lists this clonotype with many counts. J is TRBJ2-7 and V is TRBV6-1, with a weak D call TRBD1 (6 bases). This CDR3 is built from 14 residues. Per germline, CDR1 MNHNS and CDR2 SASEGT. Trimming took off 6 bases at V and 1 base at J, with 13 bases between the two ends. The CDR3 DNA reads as TGTGCCAGCAGGAACGCAAGGGGGTCCTACGAGCAGTACTTC. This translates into CASRNARGSYEQYF.

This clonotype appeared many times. The CDR3 DNA follows: TGTGCCAGCAGAAGGAGGGACAAGCCCCAGCATTTT. Protein product: CASRRRDKPQHF. The chain uses TRBV14 and TRBJ1-5; tentative D call: TRBD1 (6 bases). The V gene's germline CDR1 is SGHDN and CDR2 FVKESK. The V and J ends lost 6 bases and 8 bases respectively, with 11 bases between them. The CDR3 runs 12 residues.

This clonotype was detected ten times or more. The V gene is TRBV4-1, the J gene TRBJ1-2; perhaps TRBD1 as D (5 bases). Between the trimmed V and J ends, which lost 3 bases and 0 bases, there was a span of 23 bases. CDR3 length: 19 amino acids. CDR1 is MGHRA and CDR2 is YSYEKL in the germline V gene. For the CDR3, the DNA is TGCGCCAGCAGCCACGGAATAATTAAGTCGGAGGGGACTAACTATGGCTACACCTTC. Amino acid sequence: CASSHGIIKSEGTNYGYTF.

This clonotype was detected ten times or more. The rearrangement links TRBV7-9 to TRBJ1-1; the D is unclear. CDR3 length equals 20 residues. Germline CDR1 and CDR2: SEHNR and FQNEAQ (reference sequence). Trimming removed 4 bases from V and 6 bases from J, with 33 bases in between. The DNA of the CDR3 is TGTGCCAGCAGCTCGACTAACCCGCCGGGAACCCCCTTATTCAGTCCTGAAGCTTTCTTT. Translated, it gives CASSSTNPPGTPLFSPEAFF.

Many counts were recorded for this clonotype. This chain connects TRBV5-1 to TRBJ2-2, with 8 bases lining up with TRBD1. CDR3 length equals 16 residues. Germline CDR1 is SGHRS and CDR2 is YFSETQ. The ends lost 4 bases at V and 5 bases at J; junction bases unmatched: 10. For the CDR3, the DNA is TGCGCCAGCAGCCGCAGACAGGGGTCCGAGACCGGGGAGCTGTTTTTT. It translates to CASSRRQGSETGELFF.

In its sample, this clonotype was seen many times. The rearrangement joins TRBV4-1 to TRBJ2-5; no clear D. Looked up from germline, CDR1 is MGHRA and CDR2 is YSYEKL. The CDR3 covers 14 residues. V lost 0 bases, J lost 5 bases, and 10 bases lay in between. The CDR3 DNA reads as TGCGCCAGCAGCCAAGATAACCGAATGGAGACCCAGTACTTC. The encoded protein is CASSQDNRMETQYF.

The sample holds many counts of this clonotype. This chain's CDR3 is CASSSRGQGSEKLFF. CDR3 sequence (DNA): TGTGCCAGCAGTTCACGAGGACAGGGTTCAGAAAAACTGTTTTTT. V and J are TRBV12-3 or TRBV12-4 and TRBJ1-4, with 8 positions matching TRBD1. The CDR3 is 15 residues long. V dropped 4 bases and J dropped 8; count of bases not matched to a gene: 9.